This T cell receptor beta chain was sequenced for a study of blood T cell repertoires in COVID-19. Measured with immunoSEQ multiplex PCR; TCRdb has only the in-frame clones, and not every one. This table holds about 270,000 clones, roughly 80% found once. The germline gives CDR1 MDHEN, CDR2 SYDVKM. The CDR3 has 16 residues. The ends were cut back, 3 bases at V and 4 bases at J, with 16 bases in the middle. The V and J genes are TRBV28 and TRBJ1-3; D possibly corresponds to TRBD1 (6 bases). This sequence originates from a human donor with COVID-19, enrolled during active disease. The donor label of this sample is uncertain. Sequencing used peripheral blood. The CDR3 reads CASSLTGGFVGNTIYF. The CDR3 DNA reads as TGTGCCAGCAGTTTGACGGGGGGCTTTGTAGGAAACACCATATATTTT.